Sequencing of this T cell receptor (beta chain) was carried out in a study of spatial heterogeneity in lung cancer. Study details: Where available, sequencing covered follow-up PBMC samples, taken at a median of around 2 years after resection.

The CDR3 spans 15 residues. With V trimmed by 6 bases and J by 2 bases, 10 bases remained unmatched. Germline V gene data show CDR1 as SGHRS and CDR2 as YFSETQ. TCRdb fed the 5' RACE reads into MiXCR, producing one record per CDR3 protein. The sample yields about 52,000 distinct CDR3 sequences, more than 6.5% seen once. This sample's time point: blood at routine non-recurrence follow-up after resection. The study sequenced unsorted whole RNA from tumor, nontumor lung or frozen PBMC. The sequenced sample was PBMCs, obtained at follow-up. The J gene is TRBJ2-5, the V gene TRBV5-1, with 7 nucleotides matching TRBD1. This clonotype was sampled from a female donor with early-stage non-small cell lung cancer. The DNA of the CDR3 is TGCGCCAGCAACCACGGGACAGCCATTCAAGAGACCCAGTACTTC. Residues: CASNHGTAIQETQYF.